The 20 T cell receptor beta chains below all came from one sample that was sequenced in a study of CD8 T cells in ankylosing spondylitis. TCRdb independently ran MiXCR on the 5' RACE reads; one entry per CDR3 protein. The data hold roughly 490,000 distinct CDR3 sequences, with approximately 5.3% observed a single time. Study observations and caveats: There was a TCR beta motif, made of several highly homologous variants, that appeared characteristic of ankylosing spondylitis blood.

These receptors lack a known antigen. Specimen: blood, either unsorted or a sorted T cell fraction (not recorded which). These TCRs come from a male donor with ankylosing spondylitis.

This clonotype came up many times. The J gene is TRBJ1-5, the V gene TRBV29-1; D perhaps matches TRBD1 (6 bases). This CDR3 is built from 13 residues. The germline CDR1 and CDR2 sequences are SQVTM and ANQGSEA. V shed 4 bases and J shed 7 bases, with 14 bases lying between them. CDR3 region: CSVAQGLDQPQHF. CDR3 sequence (DNA): TGCAGCGTTGCTCAGGGGCTAGACCAGCCCCAGCATTTT.

This clonotype was counted ten times or more. The gene calls are TRBV7-2 and TRBJ2-7; D is perhaps TRBD1 (5 bases). This CDR3 is 16 amino acids long. The V and J ends lost 5 bases and 1 base respectively, with 18 bases between them. Germline values: CDR1 SGHTA, CDR2 FQGNSA. CDR3 in amino acids: CASSPRPWGNSYEQYF. The CDR3 bases are TGTGCCAGCAGCCCGCGACCCTGGGGCAATTCCTACGAGCAGTACTTC.

In this sample, this clonotype turned up many times. The chain has TRBV12-3 or TRBV12-4 and TRBJ1-2; D unclear. V lost 5 bases and J lost 6, with 13 bases in between. The CDR3 is 13 residues long. CDR3 loop: CASSTGLSDGYTF. The CDR3 bases are TGTGCCAGCAGTACCGGTTTGTCCGATGGCTACACCTTC.

The sample holds many counts of this clonotype. The CDR3 spells CASSYPDRVSKNIQYF. In nucleotides, the CDR3 is TGTGCCAGCAGCTACCCTGACAGGGTGAGCAAAAACATTCAGTACTTC. The rearrangement links TRBV7-9 to TRBJ2-4, with TRBD1 matching over 7 bases. The V gene end was trimmed by 4 bases and the J gene end by 3 bases; junction bases not matched to a gene: 9. CDR1 is SEHNR and CDR2 is FQNEAQ in the germline V gene (reference sequence). The CDR3 is made up of 16 amino acids. The variable domain in full, with the rest retrieved from reference TRBV7-9 and TRBJ2-4, is DTGVSQNPRHKITKRGQNVTFRCDPISEHNRLYWYRQTLGQGPEFLTYFQNEAQLEKSRLLSDRFSAERPKGSFSTLEIQRTEQGDSAMYLCASSYPDRVSKNIQYFGAGTRLSVL.

This clonotype was counted at least ten times. CDR3 nucleotides: TGTGCCAGCAGCTTGTCTATAACCTACAATGAGCAGTTCTTC. Amino acids: CASSLSITYNEQFF. The chain uses TRBV7-2 and TRBJ2-1; no clear D gene. The V gene's germline CDR1 is SGHTA and CDR2 FQGNSA. The V and J ends lost 3 bases and 2 bases respectively, with 8 bases between them. The CDR3 length is 14 residues.

At least ten counts were recorded for this clonotype. This rearrangement joins TRBV5-1 to TRBJ2-1; 9 nucleotides match TRBD2. Germline V lookup: CDR1 SGHRS, CDR2 YFSETQ. Losses at the gene ends were 4 bases for V and 6 bases for J; bases not matched to a gene: 8. The CDR3 is made up of 15 amino acids. CDR3 residues: CASSLEGTSFNEQFF. In nucleotides, the CDR3 is TGCGCCAGCAGCCTTGAAGGGACTAGCTTCAATGAGCAGTTCTTC.

The chain combines TRBV6-2 or TRBV6-3 with TRBJ2-7; D is undetermined. Trimming removed 4 bases at V and 4 bases at J, with 11 bases between. The length of the CDR3 is 13 residues. Germline CDR1 is MNHEY and CDR2 is SVGEGT. The CDR3 bases are TGTGCCAGCAGTTCCTCGATTGGGTACGAGCAGTACTTC. It specifies CASSSSIGYEQYF.

This clonotype was seen at least ten times. The chain combines TRBV7-3 with TRBJ1-1, with D unclear. The V end lost 3 bases, the J end lost 0 bases, and 14 bases lay between the germline ends. The CDR3 runs 16 residues. CDR1 and CDR2 from the germline V gene are SGHTA and FQGTGA. The DNA of the CDR3 is TGTGCCAGCAGCTTTCGGATCCGGCGGATGAACACTGAAGCTTTCTTT. It specifies CASSFRIRRMNTEAFF.

This clonotype was detected ten times or more. The chain combines TRBV7-9 with TRBJ2-5; D not certain. CDR3 length: 12 residues. The germline V gene has CDR1 SEHNR and CDR2 FQNEAQ (reference sequence). Trimming shortened V by 5 bases and J by 4 bases, and 8 bases separated the two germline ends. The CDR3 bases are TGTGCCAGCAGCCGCCGAGGAGAGACCCAGTACTTC. Its protein is CASSRRGETQYF.

This clonotype has a count of ten or more. This rearrangement joins TRBV7-9 to TRBJ2-1; no firm D call. Germline V gene lookup returns CDR1 SEHNR and CDR2 FQNEAQ (reference sequence). The CDR3 has 16 amino acids. V shed 1 base and J shed 8 bases, with 18 bases lying between them. The CDR3 loop reads CASSLEVGPLMYEQFF. DNA of the CDR3: TGTGCCAGCAGCTTAGAAGTGGGCCCTTTAATGTATGAGCAGTTCTTC.

In this sample, this clonotype turned up many times. The rearrangement links TRBV4-2 to TRBJ2-7; 11 nucleotides agree with TRBD1. From germline, CDR1 is LGHNA and CDR2 YNFKEQ. CDR3 length: 16 amino acids. V dropped 5 bases and J dropped 1; count of bases not matched to a gene: 7. CDR3 protein: CASSTEDRGPSYEQYF. DNA for the CDR3: TGTGCCAGCAGCACCGAGGACAGGGGGCCATCCTACGAGCAGTACTTC.

This clonotype has a count of ten or more. This chain connects TRBV5-5 to TRBJ1-2; D uncertain. The CDR3 contains 13 residues. The ends were cut back, 0 bases at V and 10 bases at J, with 13 bases in the middle. Germline CDR1 SGHKS, CDR2 YYEKEE (reference sequence). CDR3 DNA sequence: TGTGCCAGCAGCTTGGGGAGTCGCCAAGACTACACCTTC. Encoded protein: CASSLGSRQDYTF.

This clonotype was seen at least ten times. The V gene is TRBV5-1, the J gene TRBJ2-1; 8 bases line up with TRBD1. Germline V gene data show CDR1 as SGHRS and CDR2 as YFSETQ. The trim removed 4 bases at V and 4 bases at J, leaving 7 bases unmatched. The CDR3 consists of 15 residues. DNA of the CDR3: TGCGCCAGCAGCGGGGGCACAGGGGGATACAATGAGCAGTTCTTC. Its protein is CASSGGTGGYNEQFF.

This clonotype was recorded many times. The CDR3 DNA is TGTGCCAGCAGTTTCCGGACAGGGGGAATAGATACGCAGTATTTT. Translated, it gives CASSFRTGGIDTQYF. This rearrangement joins TRBV28 to TRBJ2-3; 10 nucleotides line up with TRBD1. Trimming at V came to 3 bases and at J to 5 bases, leaving 5 bases not matched to a gene. In germline, CDR1 is MDHEN, CDR2 SYDVKM. This CDR3 spans 15 amino acids.

The table lists this clonotype with many counts. V and J are TRBV10-2 and TRBJ2-1; D perhaps matches TRBD2 (6 bases). This CDR3 is 16 amino acids long. Trimming took off 3 bases at V and 0 bases at J, with 12 bases between the two ends. Germline assignment: CDR1 WSHSY and CDR2 SAAADI. The CDR3 sequence: CASSDPPGSSYNEQFF. DNA for the CDR3: TGCGCCAGCAGTGACCCCCCCGGGAGCTCCTACAATGAGCAGTTCTTC.

The V gene is TRBV4-2, the J gene TRBJ1-1, with 8 bases that match TRBD1. The CDR3 totals 12 residues. The V segment lost 4 bases and the J segment 12 bases; nucleotides outside the gene matches: 7. In germline, CDR1 is LGHNA, CDR2 YNFKEQ. CDR3 coding DNA: TGTGCCAGCAGCCCCGGGGGACAGGTAACTTTCTTT. This sequence encodes CASSPGGQVTFF.

The sample holds many counts of this clonotype. The chain carries TRBV28 and TRBJ1-1, with D hard to call. Germline CDR1 is MDHEN and CDR2 is SYDVKM. There are 12 residues in the CDR3. Deletions cut 3 bases from V and 9 bases from J, with 11 bases between. This CDR3 is CASSFATGQAFF. The CDR3 DNA follows: TGTGCCAGCAGTTTCGCGACCGGCCAAGCTTTCTTT.

CDR3: CASTTFKAGQGTNGYTF. CDR3 nucleotide sequence: TGTGCCAGTACTACTTTCAAAGCGGGACAGGGGACGAATGGCTACACCTTC. The chain combines TRBV19 with TRBJ1-2, with 10 nucleotides matching TRBD1. The CDR3 length is 17 residues. CDR1 LNHDA and CDR2 SQIVND come from the germline V gene (reference sequence). Trimming at V came to 7 bases and at J to 6 bases, leaving 17 bases not matched to a gene.

This clonotype was counted many times. The chain uses TRBV27 and TRBJ1-5; weak D call: TRBD1 (5 bases). CDR3 length equals 17 residues. V was cut by 3 bases and J by 0 bases, with 15 bases left in between. Germline V gene sequence: CDR1 MNHEY, CDR2 SMNVEV (reference sequence). This CDR3 is CASSFPRGTYSNQPQHF. CDR3 DNA: TGTGCCAGCAGTTTCCCCCGGGGCACTTATAGCAATCAGCCCCAGCATTTT.

This clonotype showed up many times. The chain combines TRBV18 with TRBJ1-2; D is ambiguous. This CDR3 comprises 12 residues. Trimming stripped 3 bases from V and 7 bases from J, with 9 bases between. Germline V gene sequence: CDR1 KGHSH, CDR2 LQKENI. CDR3 region: CASSPGEGGYTF. The CDR3 DNA sequence: TGTGCCAGCTCACCCGGTGAGGGTGGCTACACCTTC.